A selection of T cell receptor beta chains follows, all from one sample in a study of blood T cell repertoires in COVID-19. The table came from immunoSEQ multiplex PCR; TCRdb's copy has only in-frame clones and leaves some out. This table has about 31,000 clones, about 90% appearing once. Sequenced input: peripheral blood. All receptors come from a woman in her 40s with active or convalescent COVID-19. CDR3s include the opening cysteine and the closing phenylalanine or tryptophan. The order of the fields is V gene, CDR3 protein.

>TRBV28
CASRSQGYTGELFF
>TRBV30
CAWIDQGYGYTF
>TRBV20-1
CSASNGGEQETQYF
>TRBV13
CASSLEGRSGPRTDTQYF
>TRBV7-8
CASSFRLAGVGDTQYF
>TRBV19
CASTISRGTEAFF
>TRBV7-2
CASSLVRDSYYEQYF
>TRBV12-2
CASRPPGVNRAGYGYTF
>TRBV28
CASSLAGGYGYTF
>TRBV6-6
CASSYSSRDTEAFF
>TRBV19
CASSMIPPGGGAPVDTQYF
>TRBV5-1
CASSLETGVNYGYTF
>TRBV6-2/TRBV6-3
CASSYGLGGDVNTEAFF
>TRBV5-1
CASSSGGEYTEAFF
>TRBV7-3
CASSFGSGGGYNEQFF
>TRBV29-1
CSVKGLVAGANVLTF
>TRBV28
CASSLWRRPLHF
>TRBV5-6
CASSLGGTDEAFF
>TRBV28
CASRSSGSFLDTQYF